A selection of T cell receptor beta chains follows, all from one sample in a study of graft-versus-host responses after intestinal transplantation. For these receptors, no antigen is known. Assay used: immunoSEQ multiplex PCR; TCRdb lists only in-frame clones, some missing. This sample has approximately 90,000 clones, with 82% found just once. The input for sequencing was unstimulated CD4+ T cells sorted from spleen or lymph node cells, taken before intestinal transplant. The receptors stem from a human donor who received an intestinal transplant. Each CDR3 is given with its conserved first and last residue. The D gene is left open where the match is weak. Clone size, where shown, is once, few, many, or a class for clones that have expanded.

TRBV6-1	NA	TRBJ2-3	NA	CASSEMSTADTQYF	TGTGCCAGCAGTGAAATGTCTACGGCAGATACGCAGTATTTT
TRBV19	NA	TRBJ2-1	once	CASSRGGIQHNEQFF	TGTGCCAGTAGTAGGGGCGGGATACAACACAATGAGCAGTTCTTC
TRBV4-1	NA	TRBJ2-5	NA	CASSQVSRETQYF	TGCGCCAGCAGCCAAGTTAGTAGAGAGACCCAGTACTTC
TRBV11-3	NA	TRBJ1-1	NA	CASSFYRRGGVSTEAFF	TGTGCCAGCAGCTTCTACAGGAGGGGTGGGGTGTCCACTGAAGCTTTCTTT
TRBV28	NA	TRBJ2-2	NA	CASSLRRGTFNTGELFF	TGTGCCAGCAGTTTACGTAGGGGAACCTTTAACACCGGGGAGCTGTTTTTT
TRBV18	NA	TRBJ1-1	NA	CASSPIGGGNTEAFF	TGTGCCAGCTCACCAATCGGGGGGGGGAACACTGAAGCTTTCTTT
TRBV7-2	TRBD2	TRBJ2-1	NA	CASSLAGGGVYNEQFF	TGTGCCAGCAGCTTAGCGGGCGGGGGGGTCTACAATGAGCAGTTCTTC
TRBV6-1	NA	TRBJ2-7	NA	CASLSRGLGYEQYF	TGTGCCAGCCTTTCCAGGGGCTTAGGATACGAGCAGTACTTC
TRBV5-1	NA	TRBJ1-1	NA	CASSPRTASNTEAFF	TGCGCCAGCAGCCCTCGGACAGCCTCGAACACTGAAGCTTTCTTT
TRBV18	TRBD1	TRBJ2-2	NA	CASSRIQGPTGELFF	TGTGCCAGCTCACGGATACAGGGGCCCACCGGGGAGCTGTTTTTT
TRBV6-6	NA	TRBJ1-5	NA	CASRNNNQPQHF	TGTGCCAGCAGAAACAACAATCAGCCCCAGCATTTT
TRBV20-1	NA	TRBJ1-1	NA	CSAQGRREAFF	TGCAGTGCCCAGGGGCGTCGTGAAGCTTTCTTT